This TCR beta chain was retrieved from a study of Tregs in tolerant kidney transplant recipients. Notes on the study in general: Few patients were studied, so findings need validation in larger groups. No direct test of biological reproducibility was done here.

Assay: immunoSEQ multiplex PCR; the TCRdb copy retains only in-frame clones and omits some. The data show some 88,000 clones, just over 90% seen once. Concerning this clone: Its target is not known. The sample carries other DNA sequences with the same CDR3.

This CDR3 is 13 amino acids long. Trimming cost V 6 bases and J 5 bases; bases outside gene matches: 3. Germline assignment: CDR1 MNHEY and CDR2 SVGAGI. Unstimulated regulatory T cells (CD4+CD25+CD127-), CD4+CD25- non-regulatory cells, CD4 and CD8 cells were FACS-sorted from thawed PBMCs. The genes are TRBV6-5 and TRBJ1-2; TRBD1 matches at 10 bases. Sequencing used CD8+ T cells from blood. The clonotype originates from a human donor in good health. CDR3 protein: CASRPGQGYGYTF. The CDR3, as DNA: TGTGCCAGCAGGCCGGGACAGGGGTATGGCTACACCTTC.